This entry concerns a single TCR beta chain. The method was immunoSEQ multiplex PCR; TCRdb's version includes in-frame clones alone and lacks a portion of them. This sample has roughly 400,000 clones, with 70% to 90% found just once. The data derive from a study of Ad26.COV2.S vaccination and SARS-CoV-2 variants. Study in general: Donor allocation was to the COV1001 Ad26.COV2.S trial arm.

Treatment indicated: approximately 18 received Ad26.COV2.S at low or high dose, single or two shots; 5 received placebo; per-sample allocation not given. Following the first vaccine or placebo injection, samples were taken on day 63. CDR1 is MNHEY and CDR2 is SMNVEV in the germline V gene (reference sequence). CDR3 length equals 15 residues. The V and J ends lost 7 bases and 5 bases, in that order; junction bases with no gene match: 13. The chain joins TRBV27 to TRBJ2-7, with 8 bases that match TRBD1. The starting material was peripheral blood, obtained in a trial of Ad26.COV2.S vaccine versus placebo. This clonotype originated in a person aged 18-60 years who received the Ad26.COV2.S COVID-19 vaccine or a placebo. The CDR3 is CASTLDRGQLNEQYF. CDR3 in DNA: TGTGCCAGCACCCTTGACAGGGGTCAGTTAAACGAGCAGTACTTC.